These 23 T cell receptor beta chains came from one sample sequenced in a study of T cell repertoires in cytomegalovirus infection. TCRdb used MiXCR to reprocess the reads, holding one entry per CDR3 protein. Of about 570,000 distinct CDR3 sequences listed, just under 40% are singletons. Their antigens are not known. Source: cultured PBMCs, taken from culture after CMV antigen stimulation. These receptors were collected from a human donor in good health (CMV status not recorded). Some clones in this sample may be carry-over from other donors' samples.

The rearrangement links TRBV6-2 or TRBV6-3 to TRBJ2-1, with D perhaps matching TRBD2 (6 bases). CDR1 MNHEY and CDR2 SVGEGT come from the germline V gene. The V and J ends lost 11 bases and 4 bases respectively, with 15 bases between them. The CDR3 covers 13 residues. The CDR3 spells CAGSDYLYNEQFF. The CDR3 DNA reads TGTGCCGGATCGGACTACCTATACAATGAGCAGTTCTTC.

This clonotype was counted a few times. This chain links TRBV5-6 with TRBJ1-4; D ambiguous. The germline V and J ends were trimmed by 0 bases and 5 bases, with 5 bases remaining between them. This CDR3 comprises 13 residues. Germline loops: CDR1 SGHDT, CDR2 YYEEEE. The CDR3 nucleotides are TGTGCCAGCAGCTTGGGGCGAAATGAAAAACTGTTTTTT. It codes for CASSLGRNEKLFF.

This clonotype was observed once. The chain has TRBV4-3 and TRBJ2-2, with D possibly TRBD1 on 5 matching bases. With 0 bases removed from V and 5 bases from J, the gap between germline ends came to 10 bases. The CDR3 runs 15 residues. The germline CDR1 and CDR2 sequences are LGHNA and YSLEER. CDR3 in DNA: TGCGCCAGCAGCCAAGACAGGGTAGAGACCGGGGAGCTGTTTTTT. This encodes CASSQDRVETGELFF.

The rearrangement links TRBV11-2 to TRBJ1-6; D gene unclear. This CDR3 region has 16 residues. V dropped 1 base and J dropped 8 bases, with 15 bases sitting between them. Looked up from germline, CDR1 is SGHAT and CDR2 is FQNNGV. CDR3 in amino acids: CASSLGATVGHSPLHF. CDR3 in DNA: TGTGCCAGCAGCTTAGGGGCGACGGTCGGTCATTCACCCCTCCACTTT.

This clonotype has more than one count but fewer than ten. The CDR3: CASSHLAPTWRDTQYF. CDR3 DNA: TGTGCCAGCAGCCATTTAGCCCCGACCTGGAGAGATACGCAGTATTTT. The rearrangement links TRBV14 to TRBJ2-3, with unresolved D. The CDR3 length is 16 residues. Between the trimmed V and J ends, which lost 3 bases and 5 bases, there was a span of 18 bases. The germline V gene has CDR1 SGHDN and CDR2 FVKESK. The whole variable domain, filled in from reference TRBV14 and TRBJ2-3, reads EAGVTQFPSHSVIEKGQTVTLRCDPISGHDNLYWYRRVMGKEIKFLLHFVKESKQDESGMPNNRFLAERTGGTYSTLKVQPAELEDSGVYFCASSHLAPTWRDTQYFGPGTRLTVL.

The chain is built from TRBV5-6 and TRBJ1-5; D is unclear. Deletions cut 0 bases from V and 6 bases from J, with 10 bases between. The CDR3 length is 14 residues. Germline V gene lookup returns CDR1 SGHDT and CDR2 YYEEEE. CDR3 loop: CASSLGQRGQPQHF. DNA for the CDR3: TGTGCCAGCAGCTTGGGACAACGGGGTCAGCCCCAGCATTTT.

This chain uses TRBV7-6 with TRBJ2-3; D may match TRBD1 or TRBD2 (5 bases each). The CDR3 has 16 residues. Germline V gene lookup returns CDR1 SGHVS and CDR2 FNYEAQ. V was clipped by 5 bases and J by 1 base, with 16 bases between them. This chain's CDR3 is CASSRTSGLRTDTQYF. CDR3 bases: TGTGCCAGCAGCCGCACCTCGGGGCTCCGCACAGATACGCAGTATTTT.

In regard to this clonotype: The junction does not match germline at one end; this may be a read error. The chain uses TRBV7-6 and TRBJ1-4; the D gene is possibly TRBD1 (6 bases). CDR1 and CDR2 from the germline V gene are SGHVS and FNYEAQ. CDR3 length: 15 residues. The CDR3: CASAPGAGTNQKLFF. In DNA, the CDR3 is TGTGCCAGCGCCCCGGGGGCAGGAACTAATCAAAAACTGTTTTTT.

This chain joins TRBV28 and TRBJ2-3; D gene uncertain. CDR1 is MDHEN and CDR2 is SYDVKM in the germline V gene. The ends were cut back, 3 bases at V and 3 bases at J, with 10 bases in the middle. CDR3 length: 14 amino acids. CDR3: CASSFIWMTDTQYF. The CDR3 coding sequence is TGTGCCAGCAGTTTTATATGGATGACAGATACGCAGTATTTT.

Worth noting for this clonotype: One junction end disagrees with the germline gene, perhaps due to a read error. This chain uses TRBV12-3 or TRBV12-4 with TRBJ1-1; D gene unclear. The CDR3 is 13 amino acids. DNA of the CDR3: TGTGCCAACAGTGACCCCCCGAACACTGAAGCTTTCTTT. Translation gives CANSDPPNTEAFF.

This clonotype has just a few counts. This rearrangement joins TRBV11-3 to TRBJ2-5; TRBD1 matches 9 bases. Germline lookup yields CDR1 SGHNT and CDR2 YENEEA. Trimming at V came to 5 bases and at J to 5 bases, leaving 9 bases not matched to a gene. This CDR3 region has 15 residues. The CDR3 coding sequence is TGTGCCAGCAGCCCGGGCGACAGGGGGTACGAGACCCAGTACTTC. Encoded protein: CASSPGDRGYETQYF.

V usage is TRBV7-2 and J usage is TRBJ2-7, with D perhaps TRBD1 or TRBD2 (5 bases each). Germline V gives CDR1 SGHTA, CDR2 FQGNSA. The V end was cut by 3 bases, the J end by 6 bases, with 12 bases between. The CDR3 is 13 amino acids. The CDR3 bases are TGTGCCAGCAGCTTGTGGACGGGGCGCGAGCAGTACTTC. It specifies CASSLWTGREQYF.

The chain recombines TRBV7-2 with TRBJ2-7; 14 nucleotides align to TRBD2. Germline-derived CDR1 and CDR2 are SGHTA and FQGNSA. CDR3 length: 16 amino acids. J lost 1 base, V lost 5 bases, and 4 bases had no gene match. The CDR3 coding sequence is TGTGCCAGCAGCCCCGGACTAGCGGGAGGTTCCTACGAGCAGTACTTC. It codes for CASSPGLAGGSYEQYF.

J is TRBJ1-5 and V is TRBV30, with TRBD1 matching over 10 bases. CDR3 length equals 14 residues. Trimming took 3 bases from V and 5 from J; bases not matched to a gene: 4. Looked up from germline, CDR1 is GTSNPN and CDR2 is SVGIG (reference sequence). CDR3 sequence (DNA): TGTGCCTGGAGCCGACAGGGGGCGGATCAGCCCCAGCATTTT. Translated, it gives CAWSRQGADQPQHF.

V is TRBV6-1 and J is TRBJ2-3; D gene ambiguous. The germline CDR1 and CDR2 sequences are MNHNS and SASEGT. The CDR3 contains 14 residues. Trimming left V 1 base short and J 6 bases short, with 11 bases between. CDR3 nucleotide sequence: TGTGCCAGCAGTGAAGTCAGGACCTCGGATACGCAGTATTTT. It is translated as CASSEVRTSDTQYF.

This clonotype showed up just once. The gene calls are TRBV7-2 and TRBJ2-7; 8 bases agree with TRBD1. The CDR3 extends over 15 amino acids. Trimming cost V 5 bases and J 0 bases; bases outside gene matches: 6. Germline CDR1 is SGHTA and CDR2 is FQGNSA. CDR3 in DNA: TGTGCCAGCAGCCGACAGGGGACGAGCTCCTACGAGCAGTACTTC. Residues: CASSRQGTSSYEQYF. The variable domain in full, completed from reference TRBV7-2 and TRBJ2-7, reads GAGVSQSPSNKVTEKGKDVELRCDPISGHTALYWYRQSLGQGLEFLIYFQGNSAPDKSGLPSDRFSAERTGGSVSTLTIQRTQQEDSAVYLCASSRQGTSSYEQYFGPGTRLTVT.

The chain combines TRBV27 with TRBJ2-3, with D perhaps TRBD1 or TRBD2 (6 bases each). Germline V gene lookup returns CDR1 MNHEY and CDR2 SMNVEV (reference sequence). Deletions cut 5 bases from V and 8 bases from J, with 17 bases between. This CDR3 comprises 14 residues. CDR3 in amino acids: CASSVGGTGRTQYF. CDR3 bases: TGTGCCAGCAGTGTGGGGGGCACGGGTCGTACGCAGTATTTT.

The chain carries TRBV29-1 and TRBJ1-2; 9 bases are shared with TRBD1. CDR3 length equals 13 residues. J was trimmed by 8 bases and V by 4 bases; bases with no gene match: 8. Germline V gene lookup returns CDR1 SQVTM and CDR2 ANQGSEA. The CDR3 protein is CSVAGQGSRGYTF. The CDR3 DNA follows: TGCAGCGTTGCGGGACAGGGAAGTCGCGGCTACACCTTC.

The chain is built from TRBV19 and TRBJ1-1, with D possibly being TRBD1 (6 bases). This CDR3 comprises 13 residues. Per the germline V gene, CDR1 is LNHDA and CDR2 is SQIVND (reference sequence). V was trimmed by 3 bases and J by 6 bases, leaving 11 bases between them. CDR3 nucleotide sequence: TGTGCCAGTAGTATCTGGGGGGCCTCTGAAGCTTTCTTT. Protein sequence: CASSIWGASEAFF.

Concerning this clonotype: The CDR3 end shows no conserved phenylalanine or tryptophan, and so a read error is likely. This chain connects TRBV7-8 to TRBJ2-1; D gene unclear. This CDR3 region has 14 residues. Trimming shortened V by 5 bases and J by 0 bases, and 8 bases separated the two germline ends. Per the germline V gene, CDR1 is SGHVS and CDR2 is FQNEAQ. The CDR3 sequence: CASSPPSSYNEQFL. DNA of the CDR3: TGTGCCAGCAGCCCCCCGAGCTCCTACAATGAGCAGTTCCTC.

The V call is TRBV7-2, the J call TRBJ1-2, with D tentatively TRBD1 (5 bases). V was trimmed by 3 bases and J by 8 bases, leaving 13 bases between them. The germline V gene has CDR1 SGHTA and CDR2 FQGNSA. The CDR3 has 13 amino acids. The CDR3: CASSLGEGEGYTF. CDR3 DNA: TGTGCCAGCAGCTTGGGGGAGGGAGAAGGCTACACCTTC.

The chain recombines TRBV7-2 with TRBJ2-3; D gene uncertain. CDR1 SGHTA and CDR2 FQGNSA come from the germline V gene. This CDR3 has 14 amino acids. V was cut by 5 bases and J by 7 bases, with 16 bases left in between. The CDR3: CASSERVGPNTQYF. The CDR3 nucleotides read TGTGCCAGCAGCGAAAGGGTGGGCCCCAATACGCAGTATTTT.

This clonotype occurred a few times. The genes are TRBV7-9 and TRBJ2-3; D is unresolved. Trimming removed 2 bases at V and 2 bases at J, with 11 bases between. CDR1 and CDR2 (germline): SEHNR, FQNEAQ (reference sequence). The CDR3 has 15 amino acids. The CDR3 bases are TGTGCCAGCAGCTTAAACCACCAACTCACAGATACGCAGTATTTT. It codes for CASSLNHQLTDTQYF.